This T cell receptor beta chain derives from a study of T cell repertoires in ileal Crohn's disease. Time point denoted: inflamed ileum from the surgical specimen. Clones were read by immunoSEQ multiplex PCR, and TCRdb kept only the in-frame ones, dropping some. The sample carries roughly 10,000 clones, roughly 91% recorded once. CDR3 length equals 14 residues. From germline, CDR1 is MGHRA and CDR2 YSYEKL. V was clipped by 4 bases and J by 6 bases, with 15 bases between them. Sequenced: ileal tissue. The clonotype originates from an adult with Crohn's disease. This rearrangement joins TRBV4-1 to TRBJ1-2; no reliable D call. Here the CDR3 DNA reads TGCGCCAGCAGCCCCGGTTGGTCGAGGGATGGCTACACCTTC. It is translated as CASSPGWSRDGYTF.